The T cell receptor (beta chain) described here comes from a study of cytomegalovirus exposure and HLA in healthy donors. J lost 5 bases, V lost 0 bases, and 7 bases had no gene match. CDR3 length: 16 amino acids. In germline, CDR1 is LGHNA, CDR2 YNFKEQ. Primers: 60 Vbeta forward and 13 Jbeta reverse. The assay was immunoSEQ multiplex PCR, and TCRdb's table has in-frame clones only and misses some. The sample carries about 190,000 clones, approximately 86% recorded once. Sequencing was done on a sample of PBMCs. This sequence joins TRBV4-2 and TRBJ2-1; 7 positions agree with TRBD2. The sequence derives from a woman aged 25 to 39 in good health and CMV-seronegative. The CDR3 region has the DNA TGTGCCAGCAGCCAAGATTTTCCTAGCGGAAACAATGAGCAGTTCTTC. It translates to CASSQDFPSGNNEQFF.